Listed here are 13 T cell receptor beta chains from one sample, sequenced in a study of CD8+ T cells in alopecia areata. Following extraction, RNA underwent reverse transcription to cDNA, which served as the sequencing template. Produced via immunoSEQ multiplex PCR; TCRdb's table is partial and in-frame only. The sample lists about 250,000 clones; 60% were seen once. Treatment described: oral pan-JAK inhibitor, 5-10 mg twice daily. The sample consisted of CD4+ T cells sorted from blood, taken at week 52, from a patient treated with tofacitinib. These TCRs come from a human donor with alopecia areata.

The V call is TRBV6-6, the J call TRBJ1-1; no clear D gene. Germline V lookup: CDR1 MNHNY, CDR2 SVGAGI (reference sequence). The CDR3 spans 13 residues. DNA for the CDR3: TGTGGAGAATCGGACGGAGTCCACACTGAAGCTTTCTTT. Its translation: CGESDGVHTEAFF.

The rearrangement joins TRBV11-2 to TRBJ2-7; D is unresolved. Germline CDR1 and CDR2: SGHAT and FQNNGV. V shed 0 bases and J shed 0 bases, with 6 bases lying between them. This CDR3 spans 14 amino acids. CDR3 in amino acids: CASSLDSYSYEQYF. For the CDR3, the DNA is TGTGCCAGCAGCTTAGATTCCTACTCCTACGAGCAGTACTTC.

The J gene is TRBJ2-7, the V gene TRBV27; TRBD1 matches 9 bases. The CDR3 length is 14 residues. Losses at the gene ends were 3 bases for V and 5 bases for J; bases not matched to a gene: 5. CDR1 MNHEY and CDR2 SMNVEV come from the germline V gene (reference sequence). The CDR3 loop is CASSFWDRVHEQYF. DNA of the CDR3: TGTGCCAGCAGTTTTTGGGACAGGGTACACGAGCAGTACTTC.

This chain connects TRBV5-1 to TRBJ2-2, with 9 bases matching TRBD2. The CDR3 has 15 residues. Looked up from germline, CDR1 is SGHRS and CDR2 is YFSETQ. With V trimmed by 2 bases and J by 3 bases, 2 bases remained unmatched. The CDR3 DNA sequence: TGCGCCAGCAGCTTTAGACTAGCGGACACCGGGGAGCTGTTTTTT. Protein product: CASSFRLADTGELFF. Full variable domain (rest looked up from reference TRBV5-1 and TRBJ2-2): KAGVTQTPRYLIKTRGQQVTLSCSPISGHRSVSWYQQTPGQGLQFLFEYFSETQRNKGNFPGRFSGRQFSNSRSEMNVSTLELGDSALYLCASSFRLADTGELFFGEGSRLTVL.

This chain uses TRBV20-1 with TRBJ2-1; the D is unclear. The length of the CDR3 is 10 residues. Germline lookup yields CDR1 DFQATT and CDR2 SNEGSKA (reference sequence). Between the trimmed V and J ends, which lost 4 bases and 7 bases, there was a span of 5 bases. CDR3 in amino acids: CSAKGNEQFF. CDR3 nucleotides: TGCAGTGCTAAAGGGAATGAGCAGTTCTTC.

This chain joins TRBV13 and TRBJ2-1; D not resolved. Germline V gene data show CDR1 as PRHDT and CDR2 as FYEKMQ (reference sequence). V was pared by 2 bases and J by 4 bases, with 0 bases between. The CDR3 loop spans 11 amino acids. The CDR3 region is CASSLYNEQFF. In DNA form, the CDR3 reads TGTGCCAGCAGCTTATACAATGAGCAGTTCTTC. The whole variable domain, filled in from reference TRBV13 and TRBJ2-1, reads AAGVIQSPRHLIKEKRETATLKCYPIPRHDTVYWYQQGPGQDPQFLISFYEKMQSDKGSIPDRFSAQQFSDYHSELNMSSLELGDSALYFCASSLYNEQFFGPGTRLTVL.

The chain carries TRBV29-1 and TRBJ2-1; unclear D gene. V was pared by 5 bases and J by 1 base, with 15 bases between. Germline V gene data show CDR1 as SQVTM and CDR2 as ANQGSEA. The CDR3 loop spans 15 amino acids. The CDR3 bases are TGCAGCGTTTCGGCCGAGACTCTATCCTACAATGAGCAGTTCTTC. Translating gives CSVSAETLSYNEQFF.

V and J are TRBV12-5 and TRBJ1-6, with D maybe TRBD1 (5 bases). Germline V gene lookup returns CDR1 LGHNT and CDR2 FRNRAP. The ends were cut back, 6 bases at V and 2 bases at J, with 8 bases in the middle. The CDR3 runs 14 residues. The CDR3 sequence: CASGQGTYNSPLHF. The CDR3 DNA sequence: TGTGCTAGTGGCCAGGGTACCTATAATTCACCCCTCCACTTT.

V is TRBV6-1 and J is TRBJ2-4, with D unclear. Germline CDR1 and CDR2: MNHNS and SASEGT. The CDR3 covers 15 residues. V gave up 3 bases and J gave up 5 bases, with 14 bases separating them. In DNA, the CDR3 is TGTGCCAGCAGTGAGCTGGTAAGGGCCCAAAACATTCAGTACTTC. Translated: CASSELVRAQNIQYF.

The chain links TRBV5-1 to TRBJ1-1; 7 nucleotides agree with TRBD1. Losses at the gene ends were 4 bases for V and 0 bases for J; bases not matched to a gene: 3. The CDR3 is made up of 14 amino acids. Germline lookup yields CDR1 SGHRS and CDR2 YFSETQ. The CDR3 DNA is TGCGCCAGCAGCGCGGGACAGTTGAACACTGAAGCTTTCTTT. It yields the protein CASSAGQLNTEAFF. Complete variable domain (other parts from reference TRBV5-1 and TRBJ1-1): KAGVTQTPRYLIKTRGQQVTLSCSPISGHRSVSWYQQTPGQGLQFLFEYFSETQRNKGNFPGRFSGRQFSNSRSEMNVSTLELGDSALYLCASSAGQLNTEAFFGQGTRLTVV.

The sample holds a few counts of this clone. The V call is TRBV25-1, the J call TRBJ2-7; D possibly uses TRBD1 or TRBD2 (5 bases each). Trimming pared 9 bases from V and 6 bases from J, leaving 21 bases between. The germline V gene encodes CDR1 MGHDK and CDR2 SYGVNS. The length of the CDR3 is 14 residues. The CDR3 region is CASTNRDGPLEQYF. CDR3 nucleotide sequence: TGTGCCAGTACCAACCGGGACGGGCCTCTCGAGCAGTACTTC.

The CDR3, as DNA: TGTGCCGGGCGAAAGGAGGCTCCGGAGACCCAGTACTTC. It translates to CAGRKEAPETQYF. This chain connects TRBV2 to TRBJ2-5, with D possibly matching TRBD2 (5 bases). V dropped 11 bases and J dropped 5 bases, with 18 bases sitting between them. The germline CDR1 and CDR2 sequences are SNHLY and FYNNEI. The CDR3 spans 13 residues.

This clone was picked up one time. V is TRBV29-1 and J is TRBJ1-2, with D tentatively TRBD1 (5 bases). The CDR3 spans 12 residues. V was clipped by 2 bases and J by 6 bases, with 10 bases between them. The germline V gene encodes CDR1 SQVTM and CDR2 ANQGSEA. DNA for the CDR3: TGCAGCGTTGAATCCGACAGCAATGGCTACACCTTC. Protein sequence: CSVESDSNGYTF.